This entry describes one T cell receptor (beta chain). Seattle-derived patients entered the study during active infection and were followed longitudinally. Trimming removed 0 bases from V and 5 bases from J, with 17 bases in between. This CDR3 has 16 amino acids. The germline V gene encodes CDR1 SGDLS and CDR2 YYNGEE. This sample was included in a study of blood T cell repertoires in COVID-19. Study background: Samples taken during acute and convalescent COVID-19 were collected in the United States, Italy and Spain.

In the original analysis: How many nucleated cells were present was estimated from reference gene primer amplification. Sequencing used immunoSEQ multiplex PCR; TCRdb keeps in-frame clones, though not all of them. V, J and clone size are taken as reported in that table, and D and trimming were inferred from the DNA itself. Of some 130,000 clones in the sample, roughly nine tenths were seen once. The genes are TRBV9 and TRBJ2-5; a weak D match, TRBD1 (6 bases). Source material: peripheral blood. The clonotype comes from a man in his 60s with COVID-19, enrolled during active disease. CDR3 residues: CASSVAPVIQGETQYF. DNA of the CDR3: TGTGCCAGCAGCGTAGCTCCGGTGATCCAGGGGGAGACCCAGTACTTC.